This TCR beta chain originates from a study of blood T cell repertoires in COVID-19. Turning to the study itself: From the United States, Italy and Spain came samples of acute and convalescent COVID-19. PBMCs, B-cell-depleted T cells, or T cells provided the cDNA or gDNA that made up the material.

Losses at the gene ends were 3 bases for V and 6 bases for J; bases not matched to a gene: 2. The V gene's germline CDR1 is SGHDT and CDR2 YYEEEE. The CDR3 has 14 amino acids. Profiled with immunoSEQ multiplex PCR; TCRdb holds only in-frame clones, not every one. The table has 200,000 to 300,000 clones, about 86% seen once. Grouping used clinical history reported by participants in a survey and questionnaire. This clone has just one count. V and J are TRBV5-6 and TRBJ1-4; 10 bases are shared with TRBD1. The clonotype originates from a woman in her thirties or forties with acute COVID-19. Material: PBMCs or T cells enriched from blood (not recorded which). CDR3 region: CASSSGTGDEKLFF. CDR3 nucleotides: TGTGCCAGCAGCTCCGGGACAGGGGATGAAAAACTGTTTTTT. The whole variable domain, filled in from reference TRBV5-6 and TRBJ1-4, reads DAGVTQSPTHLIKTRGQQVTLRCSPKSGHDTVSWYQQALGQGPQFIFQYYEEEERQRGNFPDRFSGHQFPNYSSELNVNALLLGDSALYLCASSSGTGDEKLFFGSGTQLSVL.